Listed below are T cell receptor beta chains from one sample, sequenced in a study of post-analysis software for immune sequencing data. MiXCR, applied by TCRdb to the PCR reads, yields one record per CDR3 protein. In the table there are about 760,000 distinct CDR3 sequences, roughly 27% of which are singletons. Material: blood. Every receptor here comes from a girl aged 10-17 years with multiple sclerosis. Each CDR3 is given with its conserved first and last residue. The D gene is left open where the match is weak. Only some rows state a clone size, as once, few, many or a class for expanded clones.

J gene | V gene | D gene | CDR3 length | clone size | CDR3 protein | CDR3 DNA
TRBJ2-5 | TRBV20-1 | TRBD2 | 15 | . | CSARGTLAGEETQYF | TGCAGTGCTAGAGGTACACTAGCGGGGGAAGAGACCCAGTACTTC
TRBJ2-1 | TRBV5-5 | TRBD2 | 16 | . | CASSLGLAASYNEQFF | TGTGCCAGCAGCTTGGGCCTAGCGGCCTCCTACAATGAGCAGTTCTTC
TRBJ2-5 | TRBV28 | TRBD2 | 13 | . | CASSSPGTSPSYF | TGTGCCAGCAGTTCTCCCGGGACTAGCCCGTCGTACTTC
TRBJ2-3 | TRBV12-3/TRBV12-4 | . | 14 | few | CASSLAGTPKIQYF | TGTGCCAGCAGTTTAGCCGGGACACCCAAAATACAGTATTTT
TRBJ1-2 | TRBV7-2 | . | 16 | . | CASSGRDASKIYGYTF | TGTGCCAGCAGCGGCCGGGACGCCTCTAAGATCTATGGCTACACCTTC
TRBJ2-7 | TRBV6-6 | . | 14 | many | CASSYTAGAYEQYF | TGTGCCAGCAGTTACACGGCCGGGGCCTACGAGCAGTACTTC
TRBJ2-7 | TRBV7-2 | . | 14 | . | CASSLQQGPYEQYF | TGTGCCAGCAGCCTCCAACAGGGCCCCTACGAGCAGTACTTC
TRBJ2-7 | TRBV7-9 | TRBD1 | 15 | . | CARSFRDRGSYEQYF | TGTGCCCGCAGCTTCCGGGACAGGGGGTCCTACGAGCAGTACTTC
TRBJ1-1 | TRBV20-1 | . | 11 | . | CSASHRDEAFF | TGCAGTGCTAGTCACAGAGATGAAGCTTTCTTT
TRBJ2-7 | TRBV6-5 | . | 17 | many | CASTHPLGAQGCYEQYF | TGTGCCAGCACCCACCCTTTGGGGGCGCAGGGATGTTACGAGCAGTACTTC
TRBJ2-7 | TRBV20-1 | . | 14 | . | CSARDRFSSYEQYF | TGCAGTGCTAGAGACAGGTTCAGCTCCTACGAGCAGTACTTC
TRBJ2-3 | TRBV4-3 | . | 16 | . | CASRSGAAGGTDTQYF | TGCGCCAGCAGAAGCGGAGCGGCGGGTGGCACAGATACGCAGTATTTT
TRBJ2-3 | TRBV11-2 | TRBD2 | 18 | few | CASSLRASGGTSTDTQYF | TGTGCCAGCAGCTTACGGGCTAGCGGGGGAACTAGCACAGATACGCAGTATTTT
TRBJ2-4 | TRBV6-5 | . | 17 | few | CASSPERGTLAKNIQYF | TGTGCCAGCAGTCCAGAGAGGGGGACACTAGCCAAAAACATTCAGTACTTC
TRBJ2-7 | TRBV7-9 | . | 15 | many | CASSFGQGVIYEQYF | TGTGCCAGCAGCTTCGGGCAGGGCGTAATCTACGAGCAGTACTTC
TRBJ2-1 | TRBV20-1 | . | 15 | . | CSARVPGPSGNEQFF | TGCAGTGCTAGAGTCCCAGGCCCCTCGGGCAATGAGCAGTTCTTC
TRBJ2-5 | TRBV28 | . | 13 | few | CARYSGGSETQYF | TGTGCCAGATACTCAGGGGGGTCAGAGACCCAGTACTTC
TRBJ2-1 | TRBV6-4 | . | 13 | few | CASSQGSNNEQFF | TGTGCCAGCTCCCAGGGGAGTAACAATGAGCAGTTCTTC
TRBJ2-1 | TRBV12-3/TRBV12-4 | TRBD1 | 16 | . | CASSDRGPTFYNEQFF | TGTGCCAGCAGCGACAGGGGACCGACTTTCTACAATGAGCAGTTCTTC
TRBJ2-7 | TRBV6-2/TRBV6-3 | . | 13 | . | CASSYSAYYEQYF | TGTGCCAGCAGTTACTCGGCCTACTACGAGCAGTACTTC
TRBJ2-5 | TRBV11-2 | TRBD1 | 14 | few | CASSPNGQGRTQYF | TGTGCCAGCAGCCCGAACGGACAGGGAAGGACCCAGTACTTC
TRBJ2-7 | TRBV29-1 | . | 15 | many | CSVPYGGRINGEQYF | TGCAGCGTTCCTTATGGCGGGCGGATCAACGGCGAGCAGTACTTC
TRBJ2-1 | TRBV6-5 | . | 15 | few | CASSIPGAPHNEQFF | TGTGCCAGCAGCATTCCAGGGGCACCCCACAATGAGCAGTTCTTC
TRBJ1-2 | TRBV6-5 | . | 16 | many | CASSYALDRPPYGYTF | TGTGCCAGCAGTTATGCATTGGATAGGCCTCCTTATGGCTACACCTTC
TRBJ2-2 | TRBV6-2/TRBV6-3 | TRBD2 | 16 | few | CASSDWSSGNTGELFF | TGTGCCAGCAGTGACTGGTCTAGCGGAAACACCGGGGAGCTGTTTTTT
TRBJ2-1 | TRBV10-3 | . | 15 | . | CAISGWGLTANEQFF | TGTGCCATCAGTGGATGGGGCCTAACAGCCAATGAGCAGTTCTTC
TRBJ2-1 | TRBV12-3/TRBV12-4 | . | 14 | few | CASTLLGSYNEQFF | TGTGCCAGCACCCTACTTGGGTCCTACAATGAGCAGTTCTTC
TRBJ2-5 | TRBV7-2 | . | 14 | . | CASSKGTTQETQYF | TGTGCCAGCAGCAAGGGGACAACACAAGAGACCCAGTACTTC
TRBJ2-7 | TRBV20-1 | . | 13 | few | CSPRDRLTYEQYF | TGCAGTCCACGGGACCGACTGACCTACGAGCAGTACTTC
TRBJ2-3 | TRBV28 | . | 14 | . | CASSLQRRTDTQYF | TGTGCCAGCAGTTTACAGAGACGCACAGATACGCAGTATTTT
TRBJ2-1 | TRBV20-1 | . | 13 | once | CSAPHGSYNEQFF | TGCAGTGCTCCCCATGGCTCCTACAATGAGCAGTTCTTC